These T cell receptor beta chains were read from a single sample in a study of T-cell reconstitution after alpha-beta-depleted transplantation in children. Using its own MiXCR run on the PCR reads, TCRdb lists one record per CDR3 protein. Of some 240,000 distinct CDR3 sequences in the sample, around 11% were seen once. Here the sequenced sample was PBMCs from the stem cell graft donor, taken from the stem cell graft. All receptors derive from a human donor who donated a stem cell graft to a child with acute lymphoblastic leukemia. Both conserved end residues are part of each CDR3. A D gene is named only where the DNA matches it firmly. Size is omitted from some rows. Given values are once, few, many or a class for expanded clones.

>many|TRBV10-3|-|TRBJ1-2
CAISESRQYYGYTF
TGTGCCATCAGTGAGTCTCGACAGTACTATGGCTACACCTTC
>many|TRBV12-3/TRBV12-4|TRBD2|TRBJ2-5
CASKDSLVAGGGETQYF
TGTGCCAGCAAGGACAGCCTGGTAGCGGGAGGGGGGGAGACCCAGTACTTC
>-|TRBV29-1|TRBD2|TRBJ2-7
CSVAGTSSYEQYF
TGCAGCGTGGCCGGGACTAGCAGTTACGAGCAGTACTTC
>many|TRBV5-1|-|TRBJ2-3
CASSFSGTRNTQYF
TGCGCCAGCAGCTTTTCCGGGACAAGGAATACGCAGTATTTT
>-|TRBV3-1|TRBD1|TRBJ1-1
CAFCSRGQNTEAFF
TGTGCCTTCTGTTCAAGGGGGCAGAACACTGAAGCTTTCTTT
>many|TRBV6-2/TRBV6-3|TRBD2|TRBJ2-1
CASSYSSFAGVSYNEQFF
TGTGCCAGCAGTTACTCTTCCTTCGCGGGAGTGAGCTACAATGAGCAGTTCTTC
>-|TRBV14|-|TRBJ1-3
CASSPLGPGNTIYF
TGTGCCAGCAGCCCATTGGGGCCTGGAAACACCATATATTTT
>many|TRBV12-3/TRBV12-4|TRBD1|TRBJ2-5
CASSFFGQGKETQYF
TGTGCCAGCAGTTTCTTCGGACAGGGAAAAGAGACCCAGTACTTC
>many|TRBV25-1|-|TRBJ1-2
CASSESEGAGYTF
TGTGCCAGCAGTGAAAGTGAGGGAGCGGGCTACACCTTC
>-|TRBV5-1|-|TRBJ2-5
CASSLVWAAEEAGTQYF
TGCGCCAGCAGCTTGGTGTGGGCAGCTGAGGAGGCGGGGACCCAGTACTTC
>many|TRBV18|-|TRBJ1-1
CASSPDSPEAFF
TGTGCCAGCTCACCCGACAGCCCGGAAGCTTTCTTT
>many|TRBV24-1|-|TRBJ2-2
CATSDTTGRSVNTGELFF
TGTGCCACCAGTGATACGACAGGGAGGAGCGTGAACACCGGGGAGCTGTTTTTT
>many|TRBV7-9|-|TRBJ1-6
CASSLEQVNSPLHF
TGTGCCAGCAGCTTAGAACAGGTTAATTCACCCCTCCACTTT
>many|TRBV20-1|TRBD1|TRBJ1-6
CSARLPGGNNSPLHF
TGCAGTGCTAGACTCCCAGGGGGTAATAACTCACCCCTCCACTTT
>many|TRBV13|-|TRBJ2-7
CASRLGTYEQYF
TGTGCCAGCCGGCTAGGTACCTACGAGCAGTACTTC
>many|TRBV5-6|-|TRBJ1-6
CASSRENSPLHF
TGTGCCAGCAGCCGGGAGAATTCACCCCTCCACTTT
>many|TRBV7-7|-|TRBJ2-2
CASSGGTVTGELFF
TGTGCCAGCAGCGGAGGGACAGTCACCGGGGAGCTGTTTTTT